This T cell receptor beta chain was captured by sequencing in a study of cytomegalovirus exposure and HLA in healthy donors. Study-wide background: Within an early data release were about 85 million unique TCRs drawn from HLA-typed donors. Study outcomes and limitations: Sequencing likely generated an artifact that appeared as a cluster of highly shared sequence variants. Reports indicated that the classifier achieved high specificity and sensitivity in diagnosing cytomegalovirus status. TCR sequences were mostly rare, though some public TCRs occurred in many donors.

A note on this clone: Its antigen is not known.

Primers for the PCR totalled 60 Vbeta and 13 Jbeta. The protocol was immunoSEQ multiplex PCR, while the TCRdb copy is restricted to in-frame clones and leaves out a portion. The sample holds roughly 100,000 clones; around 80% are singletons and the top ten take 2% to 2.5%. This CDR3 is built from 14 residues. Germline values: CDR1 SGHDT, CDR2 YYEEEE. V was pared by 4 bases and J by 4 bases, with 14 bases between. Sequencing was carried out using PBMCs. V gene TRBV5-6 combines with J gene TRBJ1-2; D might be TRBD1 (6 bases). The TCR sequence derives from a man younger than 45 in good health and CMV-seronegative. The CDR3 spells CASSPGGLGYGYTF. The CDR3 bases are TGTGCCAGCAGCCCGGGGGGGCTGGGCTATGGCTACACCTTC. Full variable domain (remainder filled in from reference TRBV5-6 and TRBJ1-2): DAGVTQSPTHLIKTRGQQVTLRCSPKSGHDTVSWYQQALGQGPQFIFQYYEEEERQRGNFPDRFSGHQFPNYSSELNVNALLLGDSALYLCASSPGGLGYGYTFGSGTRLTVV.